The T cell receptor beta chain under discussion was sequenced for a study of cytomegalovirus exposure and HLA in healthy donors. Points from the study as a whole: About 90% or about 30% of the time was how often most TCR beta V segments were productive, according to an earlier analysis.

As regards this clone: Its antigen remains unidentified.

The CDR3 runs to 15 residues. V lost 7 bases and J lost 5, with 18 bases in between. Germline V gives CDR1 SNHLY, CDR2 FYNNEI. A multiplex PCR was run with 60 Vbeta primers and 13 Jbeta primers. Only in-frame clones appear in the TCRdb table, and some are missing; sequencing was by immunoSEQ multiplex PCR. This sample contains about 110,000 clones. Sequencing was done on a sample of PBMCs. The J gene is TRBJ2-1, the V gene TRBV2, with D perhaps matching TRBD2 (6 bases). This sequence was found in a man aged 45-65 years in good health and CMV-seronegative. CDR3 protein: CASTLFREEDNEQFF. For the CDR3, the DNA is TGTGCCAGCACCCTGTTCAGGGAGGAGGACAATGAGCAGTTCTTC.